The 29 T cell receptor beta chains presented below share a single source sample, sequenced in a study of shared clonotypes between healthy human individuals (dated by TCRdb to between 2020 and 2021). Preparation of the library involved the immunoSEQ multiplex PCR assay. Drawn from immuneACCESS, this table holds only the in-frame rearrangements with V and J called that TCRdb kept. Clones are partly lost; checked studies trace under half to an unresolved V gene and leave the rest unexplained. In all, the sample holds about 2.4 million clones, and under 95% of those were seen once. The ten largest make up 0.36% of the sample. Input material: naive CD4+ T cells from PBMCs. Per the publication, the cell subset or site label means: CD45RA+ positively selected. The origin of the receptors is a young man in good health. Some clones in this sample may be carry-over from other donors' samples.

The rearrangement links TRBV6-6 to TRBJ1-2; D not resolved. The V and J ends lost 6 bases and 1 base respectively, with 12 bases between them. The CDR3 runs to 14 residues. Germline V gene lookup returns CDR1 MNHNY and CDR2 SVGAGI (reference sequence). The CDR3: CASSHSSVNYGYTF. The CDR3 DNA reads TGTGCCAGCAGCCACTCTTCGGTTAACTATGGCTACACCTTC.

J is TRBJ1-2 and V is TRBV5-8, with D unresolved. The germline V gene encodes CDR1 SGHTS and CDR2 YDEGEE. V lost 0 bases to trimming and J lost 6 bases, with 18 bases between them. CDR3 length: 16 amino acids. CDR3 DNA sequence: TGTGCCAGCAGCTTGGTCTGGGGAAATACCCAACATGGCTACACCTTC. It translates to CASSLVWGNTQHGYTF.

Here the CDR3 reads CASTKEGQRNTEAFF. For the CDR3, the DNA is TGTGCCAGTACCAAGGAGGGGCAGAGGAACACTGAAGCTTTCTTT. The chain links TRBV19 to TRBJ1-1; weak D call: TRBD1 (5 bases). CDR3 length: 15 residues. CDR1 is LNHDA, CDR2 SQIVND, per germline (reference sequence). V was clipped by 7 bases and J by 1 base, with 16 bases between them. The complete variable domain, with remaining parts taken from reference TRBV19 and TRBJ1-1, reads DGGITQSPKYLFRKEGQNVTLSCEQNLNHDAMYWYRQDPGQGLRLIYYSQIVNDFQKGDIAEGYSVSREKKESFPLTVTSAQKNPTAFYLCASTKEGQRNTEAFFGQGTRLTVV.

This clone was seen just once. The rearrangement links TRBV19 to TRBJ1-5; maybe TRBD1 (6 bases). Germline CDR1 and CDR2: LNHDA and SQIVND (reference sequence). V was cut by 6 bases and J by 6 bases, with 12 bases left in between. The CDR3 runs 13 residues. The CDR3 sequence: CASSPGEGQPQHF. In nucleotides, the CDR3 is TGTGCCAGTAGCCCAGGGGAGGGTCAGCCCCAGCATTTT. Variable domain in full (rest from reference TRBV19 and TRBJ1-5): DGGITQSPKYLFRKEGQNVTLSCEQNLNHDAMYWYRQDPGQGLRLIYYSQIVNDFQKGDIAEGYSVSREKKESFPLTVTSAQKNPTAFYLCASSPGEGQPQHFGDGTRLSIL.

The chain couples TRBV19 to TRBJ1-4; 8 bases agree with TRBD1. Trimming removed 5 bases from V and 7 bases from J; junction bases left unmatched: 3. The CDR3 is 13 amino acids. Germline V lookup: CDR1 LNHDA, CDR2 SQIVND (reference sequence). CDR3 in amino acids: CASSSGTGEKLFF. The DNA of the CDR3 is TGTGCCAGTAGTTCTGGGACAGGTGAAAAACTGTTTTTT.

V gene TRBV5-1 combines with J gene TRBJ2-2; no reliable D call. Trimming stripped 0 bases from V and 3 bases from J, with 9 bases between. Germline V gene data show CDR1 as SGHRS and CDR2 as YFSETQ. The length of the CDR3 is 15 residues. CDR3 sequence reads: CASSLGVADTGELFF. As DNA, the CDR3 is TGCGCCAGCAGCTTGGGCGTGGCGGACACCGGGGAGCTGTTTTTT.

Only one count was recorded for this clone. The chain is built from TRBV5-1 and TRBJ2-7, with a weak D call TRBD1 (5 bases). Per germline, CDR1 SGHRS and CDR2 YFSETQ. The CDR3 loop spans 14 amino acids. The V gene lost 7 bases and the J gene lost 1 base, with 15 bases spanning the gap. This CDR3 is CASANQGKSYEQYF. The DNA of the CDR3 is TGCGCCAGCGCCAACCAGGGCAAGTCCTACGAGCAGTACTTC. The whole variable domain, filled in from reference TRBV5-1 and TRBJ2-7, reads KAGVTQTPRYLIKTRGQQVTLSCSPISGHRSVSWYQQTPGQGLQFLFEYFSETQRNKGNFPGRFSGRQFSNSRSEMNVSTLELGDSALYLCASANQGKSYEQYFGPGTRLTVT.

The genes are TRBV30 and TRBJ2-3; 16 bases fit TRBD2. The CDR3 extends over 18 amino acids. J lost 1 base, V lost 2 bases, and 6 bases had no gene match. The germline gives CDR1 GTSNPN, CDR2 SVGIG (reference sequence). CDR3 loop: CAWSLGLAGGAGTDTQYF. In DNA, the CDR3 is TGTGCCTGGAGTCTGGGACTAGCGGGAGGGGCGGGCACAGATACGCAGTATTTT.

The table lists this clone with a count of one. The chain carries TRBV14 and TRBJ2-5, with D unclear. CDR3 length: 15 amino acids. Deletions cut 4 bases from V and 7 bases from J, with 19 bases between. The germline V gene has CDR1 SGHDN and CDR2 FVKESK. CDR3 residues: CASSPRGLLDGTQYF. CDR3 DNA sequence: TGTGCCAGCAGCCCCCGTGGATTGCTGGACGGGACCCAGTACTTC.

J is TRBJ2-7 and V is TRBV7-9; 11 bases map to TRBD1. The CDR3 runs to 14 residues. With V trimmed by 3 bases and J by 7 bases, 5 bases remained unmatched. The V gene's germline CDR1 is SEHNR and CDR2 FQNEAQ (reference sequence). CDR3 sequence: CASSLGTGGLEQYF. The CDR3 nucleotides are TGTGCCAGCAGCTTGGGGACAGGGGGTCTTGAGCAGTACTTC.

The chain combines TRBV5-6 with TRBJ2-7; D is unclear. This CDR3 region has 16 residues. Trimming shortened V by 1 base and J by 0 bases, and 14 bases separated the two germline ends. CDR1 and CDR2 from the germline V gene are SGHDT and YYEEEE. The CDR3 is CASSLLGQSSSYEQYF. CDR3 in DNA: TGTGCCAGCAGCTTGCTCGGGCAATCTAGCTCCTACGAGCAGTACTTC.

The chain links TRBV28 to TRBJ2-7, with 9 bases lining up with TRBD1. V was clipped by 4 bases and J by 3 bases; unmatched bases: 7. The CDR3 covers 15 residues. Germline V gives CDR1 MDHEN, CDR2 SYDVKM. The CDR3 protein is CASSSTTGGGYEQYF. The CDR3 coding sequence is TGTGCCAGCAGTTCCACGACAGGGGGAGGCTACGAGCAGTACTTC.

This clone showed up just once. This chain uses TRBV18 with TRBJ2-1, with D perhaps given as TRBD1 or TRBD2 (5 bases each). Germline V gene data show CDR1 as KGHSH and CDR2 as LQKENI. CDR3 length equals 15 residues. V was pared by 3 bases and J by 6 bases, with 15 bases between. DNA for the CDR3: TGTGCCAGCTCACCCAGGGAACTTCGGGGCAATGAGCAGTTCTTC. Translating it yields CASSPRELRGNEQFF.

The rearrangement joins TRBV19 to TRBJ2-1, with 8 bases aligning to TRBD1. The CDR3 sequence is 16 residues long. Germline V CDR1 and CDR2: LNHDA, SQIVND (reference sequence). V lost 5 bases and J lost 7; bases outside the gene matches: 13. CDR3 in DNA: TGTGCCAGTAGTGTCAGACAGGGGCTCCCTAAGAATGAGCAGTTCTTC. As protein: CASSVRQGLPKNEQFF.

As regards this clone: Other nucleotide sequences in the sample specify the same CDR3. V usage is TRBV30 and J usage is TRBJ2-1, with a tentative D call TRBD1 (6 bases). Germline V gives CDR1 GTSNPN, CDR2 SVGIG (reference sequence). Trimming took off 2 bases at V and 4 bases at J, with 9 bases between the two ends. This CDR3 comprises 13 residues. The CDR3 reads CAWSPGQYNEQFF. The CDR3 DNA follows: TGTGCCTGGAGTCCCGGACAGTACAATGAGCAGTTCTTC.

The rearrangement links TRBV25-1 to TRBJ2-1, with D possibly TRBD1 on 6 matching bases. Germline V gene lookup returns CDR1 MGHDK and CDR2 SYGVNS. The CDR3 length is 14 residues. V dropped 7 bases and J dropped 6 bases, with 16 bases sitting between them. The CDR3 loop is CASTSRVGANEQFF. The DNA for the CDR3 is TGTGCCAGCACCTCCCGCGTGGGGGCCAATGAGCAGTTCTTC.

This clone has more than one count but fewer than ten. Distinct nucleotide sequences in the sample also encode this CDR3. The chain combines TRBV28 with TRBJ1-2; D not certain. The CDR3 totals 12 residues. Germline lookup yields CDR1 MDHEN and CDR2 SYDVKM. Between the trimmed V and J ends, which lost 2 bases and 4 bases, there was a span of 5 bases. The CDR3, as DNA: TGTGCCAGCAGTTTAGCCGGCTATGGCTACACCTTC. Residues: CASSLAGYGYTF.

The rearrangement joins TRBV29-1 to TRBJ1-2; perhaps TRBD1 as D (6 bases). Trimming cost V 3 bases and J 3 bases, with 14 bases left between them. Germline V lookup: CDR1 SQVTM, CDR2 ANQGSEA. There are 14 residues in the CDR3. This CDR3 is CSVEHRVLDYGYTF. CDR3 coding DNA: TGCAGCGTTGAGCACAGGGTCTTGGACTATGGCTACACCTTC.

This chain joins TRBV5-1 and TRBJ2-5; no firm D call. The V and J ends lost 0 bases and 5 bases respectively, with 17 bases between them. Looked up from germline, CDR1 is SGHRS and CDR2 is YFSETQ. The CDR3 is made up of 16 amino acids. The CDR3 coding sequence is TGCGCCAGCAGCTTGGTAAAGGTCAGAGGTCGGGAGACCCAGTACTTC. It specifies CASSLVKVRGRETQYF.

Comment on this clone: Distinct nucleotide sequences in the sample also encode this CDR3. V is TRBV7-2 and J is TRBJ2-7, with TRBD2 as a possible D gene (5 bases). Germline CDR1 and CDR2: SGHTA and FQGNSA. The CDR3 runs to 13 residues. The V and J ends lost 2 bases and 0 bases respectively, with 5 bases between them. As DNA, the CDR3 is TGTGCCAGCAGCTTAACTAGCTCCTACGAGCAGTACTTC. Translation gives CASSLTSSYEQYF.

The CDR3 DNA sequence: TGCAGCGTTGGGACTAGCGCTCAAGAGACCCAGTACTTC. It specifies CSVGTSAQETQYF. The chain couples TRBV29-1 to TRBJ2-5, with 9 bases identical to TRBD2. The CDR3 is 13 residues long. The ends lost 4 bases at V and 2 bases at J; junction bases unmatched: 2. In germline, CDR1 is SQVTM, CDR2 ANQGSEA.

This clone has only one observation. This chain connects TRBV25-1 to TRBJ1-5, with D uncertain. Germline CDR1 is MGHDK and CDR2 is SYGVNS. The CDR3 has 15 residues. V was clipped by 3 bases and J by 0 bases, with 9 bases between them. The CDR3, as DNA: TGTGCCAGCAGTGACCCCGCAGATAGCAATCAGCCCCAGCATTTT. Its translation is CASSDPADSNQPQHF. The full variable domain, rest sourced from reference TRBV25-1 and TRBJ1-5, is EADIYQTPRYLVIGTGKKITLECSQTMGHDKMYWYQQDPGMELHLIHYSYGVNSTEKGDLSSESTVSRIRTEHFPLTLESARPSHTSQYLCASSDPADSNQPQHFGDGTRLSIL.

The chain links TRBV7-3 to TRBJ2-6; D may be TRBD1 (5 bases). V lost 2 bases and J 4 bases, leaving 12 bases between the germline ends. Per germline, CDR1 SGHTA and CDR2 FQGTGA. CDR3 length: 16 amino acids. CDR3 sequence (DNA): TGTGCCAGCAGCTTACAGGGTATATCCGGGGCCAACGTCCTGACTTTC. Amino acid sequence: CASSLQGISGANVLTF.

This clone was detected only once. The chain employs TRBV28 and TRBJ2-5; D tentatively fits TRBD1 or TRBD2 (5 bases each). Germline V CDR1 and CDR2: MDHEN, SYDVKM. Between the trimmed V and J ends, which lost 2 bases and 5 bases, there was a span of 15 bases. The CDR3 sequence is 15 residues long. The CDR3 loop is CASSLASGGGETQYF. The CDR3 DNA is TGTGCCAGCAGTTTAGCCTCTGGGGGTGGGGAGACCCAGTACTTC.

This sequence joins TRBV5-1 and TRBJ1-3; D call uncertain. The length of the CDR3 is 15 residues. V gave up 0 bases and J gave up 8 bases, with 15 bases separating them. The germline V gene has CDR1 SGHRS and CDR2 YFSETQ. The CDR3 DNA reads TGCGCCAGCAGCTTGGCCTTCCAGGAATGGGACACCATATATTTT. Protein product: CASSLAFQEWDTIYF.

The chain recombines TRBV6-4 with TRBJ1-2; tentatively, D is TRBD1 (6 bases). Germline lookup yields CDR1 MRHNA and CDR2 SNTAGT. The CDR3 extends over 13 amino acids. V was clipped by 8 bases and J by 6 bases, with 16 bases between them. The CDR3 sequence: CASRSRDIDGYTF. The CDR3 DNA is TGTGCCAGCCGCAGCCGGGACATCGATGGCTACACCTTC.

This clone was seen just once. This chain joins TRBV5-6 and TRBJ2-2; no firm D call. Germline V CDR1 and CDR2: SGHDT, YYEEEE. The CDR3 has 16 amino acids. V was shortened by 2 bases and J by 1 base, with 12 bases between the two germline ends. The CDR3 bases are TGTGCCAGCAGCTTTTTTGGGCAGGTGAACACCGGGGAGCTGTTTTTT. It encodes CASSFFGQVNTGELFF.

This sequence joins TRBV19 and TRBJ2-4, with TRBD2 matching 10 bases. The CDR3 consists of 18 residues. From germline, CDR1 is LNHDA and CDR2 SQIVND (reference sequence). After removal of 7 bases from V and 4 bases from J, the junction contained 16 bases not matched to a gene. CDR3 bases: TGTGCCAGTAACCCAGTTCCGAGCGGGAGGGCCGGGAAAAACATTCAGTACTTC. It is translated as CASNPVPSGRAGKNIQYF.

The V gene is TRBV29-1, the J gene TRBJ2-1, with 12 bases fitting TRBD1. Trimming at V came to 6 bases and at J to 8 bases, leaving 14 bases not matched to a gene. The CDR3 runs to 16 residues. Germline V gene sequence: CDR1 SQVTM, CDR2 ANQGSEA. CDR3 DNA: TGCAGCGTCCCCCAGGGGTGGGACAGGGGGCAGGATGAGCAGTTCTTC. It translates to CSVPQGWDRGQDEQFF.